This T cell receptor beta chain stems from a study of blood T cell repertoires in COVID-19. Background on the study: PBMCs, B-cell-depleted T cells, or T cells were the source of the cDNA or gDNA that made up the material.

Per the original data handling: Reference gene primer amplification in the assay estimated nucleated cell counts. Sequencing was performed with immunoSEQ multiplex PCR; in TCRdb, only in-frame clones are kept and a portion is missing. The DNA was the basis for D and trimming; V, J and clone size are from that table. This table has fewer than 250,000 clones, roughly 83% appearing once. Germline loops: CDR1 LGHNA, CDR2 YNFKEQ. The ends lost 8 bases at V and 5 bases at J; junction bases unmatched: 15. The CDR3 contains 15 residues. The sequence was obtained from a woman older than 75 with COVID-19, enrolled during active disease. V and J are TRBV4-2 and TRBJ2-7; 7 bases agree with TRBD2. The source material was peripheral blood. The CDR3: CASRLSEGSGDEQYF. CDR3 nucleotides: TGTGCCAGCCGCCTTTCAGAGGGGAGCGGGGACGAGCAGTACTTC.